The 18 T cell receptor beta chains presented below share a single source sample, sequenced in a study of shared clonotypes between healthy human individuals. The assay was immunoSEQ multiplex PCR, and TCRdb's table has in-frame clones only and misses some. There are about 500,000 clones in the sample; 60% to 80% occur only once, and more than 10% lies in the top ten. The specimen sequenced was PBMCs. These receptors were obtained from a woman aged 40 to 50 in good health. Some clones in this sample may be carry-over from other donors' samples.

V and J are TRBV9 and TRBJ1-3; D call uncertain. This CDR3 has 15 amino acids. The V end lost 1 base, the J end lost 4 bases, and 12 bases lay between the germline ends. Per the germline V gene, CDR1 is SGDLS and CDR2 is YYNGEE. CDR3 in amino acids: CASSVLGSQGNTIYF. The CDR3 DNA follows: TGTGCCAGCAGCGTATTGGGGAGTCAAGGAAACACCATATATTTT. The full variable domain, with the rest looked up from reference TRBV9 and TRBJ1-3, is DSGVTQTPKHLITATGQRVTLRCSPRSGDLSVYWYQQSLDQGLQFLIQYYNGEERAKGNILERFSAQQFPDLHSELNLSSLELGDSALYFCASSVLGSQGNTIYFGEGSWLTVV.

This CDR3 reads CASSPPRQEYYGYTF. CDR3 in DNA: TGTGCCAGCTCACCACCCCGACAGGAGTACTATGGCTACACCTTC. V usage is TRBV18 and J usage is TRBJ1-2; TRBD1 might be the D (6 bases). Trimming stripped 0 bases from V and 3 bases from J, with 11 bases between. The CDR3 has 15 amino acids. Germline assignment: CDR1 KGHSH and CDR2 LQKENI.

Only a few counts were recorded for this clone. This chain connects TRBV6-5 to TRBJ1-6; 9 nucleotides align to TRBD1. V lost 0 bases and J lost 7; bases outside the gene matches: 4. This CDR3 has 16 residues. Germline CDR1 and CDR2: MNHEY and SVGAGI. The CDR3, as DNA: TGTGCCAGCAGTTACTCTGACAGGGGGTGGAATTCACCCCTCCACTTT. Its translation is CASSYSDRGWNSPLHF.

The chain links TRBV4-3 to TRBJ2-7; no definite D call. The CDR3 contains 14 residues. CDR1 is LGHNA, CDR2 YSLEER, per germline. V was cut by 0 bases and J by 0 bases, with 6 bases left in between. The CDR3 nucleotides are TGCGCCAGCAGCCAAGACATGGACTCCTACGAGCAGTACTTC. Its protein product is CASSQDMDSYEQYF.

The V call is TRBV30, the J call TRBJ2-2; D may match TRBD1 or TRBD2 (6 bases each). The CDR3 loop spans 13 amino acids. V lost 0 bases, J lost 10 bases, and 12 bases lay in between. Germline CDR1 reads GTSNPN; CDR2 reads SVGIG (reference sequence). CDR3 residues: CAWSVLGGLELFF. The CDR3, as DNA: TGTGCCTGGAGTGTACTGGGGGGCCTGGAGCTGTTTTTT.

This chain uses TRBV10-3 with TRBJ2-1; 12 bases agree with TRBD2. The trim removed 5 bases at V and 9 bases at J, leaving 14 bases unmatched. Germline CDR1 is ENHRY and CDR2 is SYGVKD. The CDR3 runs 17 residues. The CDR3 nucleotides read TGTGCCATCAGTCAATCTAGCGGGAGGGCCGGGGTTAGTGAGCAGTTCTTC. It codes for CAISQSSGRAGVSEQFF.

This clone was seen ten or more times. The chain employs TRBV6-1 and TRBJ1-3; no clear D. This CDR3 contains 14 residues. Germline-derived CDR1 and CDR2 are MNHNS and SASEGT. The V and J ends lost 6 bases and 1 base respectively, with 10 bases between them. The CDR3 here is CASRKEPSGNTIYF. CDR3 coding DNA: TGTGCCAGCAGGAAGGAGCCTTCTGGAAACACCATATATTTT.

The DNA for the CDR3 is TGTGCCAGCAGCCCGACGGGACAGGGTTTCTACAATGAGCAGTTCTTC. This translates into CASSPTGQGFYNEQFF. The chain has TRBV7-3 and TRBJ2-1; 9 bases agree with TRBD1. V gave up 5 bases and J gave up 3 bases; unmatched junction bases: 8. The CDR3 covers 16 residues. CDR1 and CDR2 (germline): SGHTA, FQGTGA.

J is TRBJ2-7 and V is TRBV7-2, with a possible D match to TRBD1 (6 bases). V was clipped by 5 bases and J by 3 bases, with 14 bases between them. This CDR3 has 14 residues. Germline values: CDR1 SGHTA, CDR2 FQGNSA. The CDR3 sequence is CASSLRLQGYEQYF. The CDR3, as DNA: TGTGCCAGCAGCCTAAGATTACAGGGCTACGAGCAGTACTTC.

The rearrangement joins TRBV28 to TRBJ2-1, with 10 bases identical to TRBD2. The CDR3 length is 13 residues. The V and J ends lost 8 bases and 2 bases, in that order; junction bases with no gene match: 0. From germline, CDR1 is MDHEN and CDR2 SYDVKM. In nucleotides, the CDR3 is TGTGCCAGCGGACTAGCGGCCTACAATGAGCAGTTCTTC. Encoded protein: CASGLAAYNEQFF.

V usage is TRBV7-3 and J usage is TRBJ2-5; D might be TRBD2 (5 bases). This CDR3 comprises 14 residues. Germline CDR1 reads SGHTA; CDR2 reads FQGTGA. The V end was cut by 5 bases, the J end by 5 bases, with 15 bases between. CDR3 nucleotide sequence: TGTGCCAGCAGCCCTGTCCCCGGAGGCGAGACCCAGTACTTC. It translates to CASSPVPGGETQYF.

This clone was observed at least ten times. The chain employs TRBV13 and TRBJ2-7; D call uncertain. The V end was cut by 0 bases, the J end by 2 bases, with 8 bases between. Germline loops: CDR1 PRHDT, CDR2 FYEKMQ (reference sequence). This CDR3 region has 14 residues. CDR3 residues: CASSLGGSTYEQYF. The CDR3 DNA reads TGTGCCAGCAGCTTAGGGGGGTCAACCTACGAGCAGTACTTC. The variable domain in full, completed from reference TRBV13 and TRBJ2-7, reads AAGVIQSPRHLIKEKRETATLKCYPIPRHDTVYWYQQGPGQDPQFLISFYEKMQSDKGSIPDRFSAQQFSDYHSELNMSSLELGDSALYFCASSLGGSTYEQYFGPGTRLTVT.

The chain is built from TRBV11-2 and TRBJ1-1, with 9 bases matching TRBD1. There are 13 residues in the CDR3. Unmatched junction bases numbered 2, after V lost 4 bases and J lost 5 bases. Germline lookup yields CDR1 SGHAT and CDR2 FQNNGV. The CDR3 nucleotides read TGTGCCAGCAGCTCCGACAGGGGGACTGAAGCTTTCTTT. Translating gives CASSSDRGTEAFF.

The chain couples TRBV7-9 to TRBJ1-3; D might be TRBD1 (6 bases). Germline CDR1 SEHNR, CDR2 FQNEAQ (reference sequence). CDR3 length: 16 amino acids. Trimming pared 7 bases from V and 0 bases from J, leaving 16 bases between. The CDR3 sequence is CASTPLGASSGNTIYF. In DNA, the CDR3 is TGTGCCAGCACCCCCCTGGGGGCTTCCTCTGGAAACACCATATATTTT.

The chain uses TRBV5-5 and TRBJ2-2; 7 nucleotides align to TRBD2. The CDR3 runs 16 residues. Losses at the gene ends were 2 bases for V and 3 bases for J; bases not matched to a gene: 7. Germline V gene lookup returns CDR1 SGHKS and CDR2 YYEKEE (reference sequence). This chain's CDR3 is CASSFGGGRDTGELFF. CDR3 bases: TGTGCCAGCAGCTTCGGTGGCGGGAGAGACACCGGGGAGCTGTTTTTT.

The CDR3 spells CATSRGGAVETQYF. The CDR3 DNA follows: TGTGCCACCAGCAGAGGGGGGGCGGTTGAGACCCAGTACTTC. This chain uses TRBV15 with TRBJ2-5, with D perhaps given as TRBD1 or TRBD2 (6 bases each). The CDR3 is 14 amino acids. V lost 1 base, J lost 5 bases, and 11 bases lay in between. CDR1 is LNHNV, CDR2 YYDKDF, per germline (reference sequence).

The chain has TRBV28 and TRBJ2-1, with TRBD2 matching over 10 bases. V gave up 3 bases and J gave up 4 bases; unmatched junction bases: 6. Germline CDR1 MDHEN, CDR2 SYDVKM. This CDR3 has 16 amino acids. In nucleotides, the CDR3 is TGTGCCAGCAGTTTTCGAGCGGGAGGGAAGTACAATGAGCAGTTCTTC. Translating it yields CASSFRAGGKYNEQFF.

This clone has more than one count but fewer than ten. The chain carries TRBV27 and TRBJ2-2; 9 positions agree with TRBD1. Germline lookup yields CDR1 MNHEY and CDR2 SMNVEV (reference sequence). The CDR3 length is 14 residues. Trimming took 6 bases from V and 4 from J; bases not matched to a gene: 3. CDR3 in DNA: TGTGCCAGCAGGGGACAGGGAGGCACCGGGGAGCTGTTTTTT. As protein: CASRGQGGTGELFF.